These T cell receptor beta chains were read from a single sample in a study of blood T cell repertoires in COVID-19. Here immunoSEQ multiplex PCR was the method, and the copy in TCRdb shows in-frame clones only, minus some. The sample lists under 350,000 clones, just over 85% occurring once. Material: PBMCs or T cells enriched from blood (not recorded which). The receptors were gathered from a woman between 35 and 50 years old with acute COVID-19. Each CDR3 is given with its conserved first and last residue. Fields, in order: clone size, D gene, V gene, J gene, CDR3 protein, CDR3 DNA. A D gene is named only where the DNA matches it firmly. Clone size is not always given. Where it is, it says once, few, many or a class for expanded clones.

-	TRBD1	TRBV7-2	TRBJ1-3	CASSFWPRQGSAGNTIYF	TGTGCCAGCAGCTTTTGGCCCCGACAGGGGTCCGCTGGAAACACCATATATTTT
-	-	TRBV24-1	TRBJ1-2	CATSPSNYGYTF	TGTGCCACCAGTCCTTCTAACTATGGCTACACCTTC
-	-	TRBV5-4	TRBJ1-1	CASSLNRRDLNTEAFF	TGTGCCAGCAGCTTAAACAGGAGAGACCTGAACACTGAAGCTTTCTTT
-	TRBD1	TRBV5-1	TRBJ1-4	CASSGTGSTNEKLFF	TGCGCCAGCAGCGGGACAGGGTCAACTAATGAAAAACTGTTTTTT
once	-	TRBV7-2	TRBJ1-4	CASSEWEGEKLFF	TGTGCCAGCAGCGAGTGGGAGGGAGAAAAACTGTTTTTT
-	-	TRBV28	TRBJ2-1	CASSLFRTGGPTSGKYNEQFF	TGTGCCAGCAGTTTATTCCGGACAGGGGGCCCAACTAGCGGGAAGTACAATGAGCAGTTCTTC
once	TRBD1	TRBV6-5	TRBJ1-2	CASSQGENYGYTF	TGTGCCAGCAGCCAGGGGGAGAACTATGGCTACACCTTC
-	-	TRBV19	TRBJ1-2	CASSSQALGSAGYGYTF	TGTGCCAGTAGTTCCCAGGCCCTCGGCTCTGCTGGCTATGGCTACACCTTC
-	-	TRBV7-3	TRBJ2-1	CASSQNAGLTYNEQFF	TGTGCCAGCAGCCAGAACGCGGGACTTACTTACAATGAGCAGTTCTTC
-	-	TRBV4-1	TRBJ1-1	CASSFGRLNTEAFF	TGCGCCAGCAGCTTTGGGAGACTGAACACTGAAGCTTTCTTT
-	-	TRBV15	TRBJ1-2	CATSRDIAGQNYGYTF	TGTGCCACCAGCAGAGATATAGCCGGACAGAACTATGGCTACACCTTC
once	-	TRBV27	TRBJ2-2	CASSPFRAGPNTGELFF	TGTGCCAGCAGTCCCTTCCGGGCGGGCCCGAACACCGGGGAGCTGTTTTTT
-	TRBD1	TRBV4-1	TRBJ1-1	CASSQLHDWTGSQRAEAFF	TGCGCCAGCAGCCAGTTGCATGATTGGACAGGGAGTCAACGGGCTGAAGCTTTCTTT
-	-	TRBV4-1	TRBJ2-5	CASSQDSGRETQYF	TGCGCCAGCAGCCAAGATTCCGGTCGAGAGACCCAGTACTTC
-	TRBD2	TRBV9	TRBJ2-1	CASSPRLARQTNNEQFF	TGTGCCAGCAGCCCGCGACTAGCCCGACAAACAAACAATGAGCAGTTCTTC
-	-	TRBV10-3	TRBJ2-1	CAIGGKNEQFF	TGTGCCATCGGGGGGAAGAATGAGCAGTTCTTC
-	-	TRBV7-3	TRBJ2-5	CASSLNFQETQYF	TGTGCCAGCAGCTTAAACTTTCAAGAGACCCAGTACTTC
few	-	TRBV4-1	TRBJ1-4	CASSSQVGASNEKLFF	TGCGCCAGCAGCTCACAAGTGGGGGCGTCTAATGAAAAACTGTTTTTT
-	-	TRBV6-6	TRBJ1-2	CASGKQAPNGYTF	TGTGCCAGCGGGAAACAGGCTCCGAATGGCTACACCTTC
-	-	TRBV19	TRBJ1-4	CASRSGWNEKLFF	TGTGCCAGCCGGTCGGGGTGGAATGAAAAACTGTTTTTT
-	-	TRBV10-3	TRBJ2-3	CALSIGLSTDTQYF	TGTGCCCTCAGTATAGGACTCTCCACAGATACGCAGTATTTT
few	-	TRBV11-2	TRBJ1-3	CASSPTRTEGNTIYF	TGTGCCAGCAGCCCCACCCGGACAGAGGGAAACACCATATATTTT
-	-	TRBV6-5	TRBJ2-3	CASRAWDIYTDTQYF	TGTGCCAGCAGGGCGTGGGACATTTACACAGATACGCAGTATTTT
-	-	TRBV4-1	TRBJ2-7	CASSQDGGGRYF	TGCGCCAGCAGCCAAGATGGCGGAGGACGGTACTTC
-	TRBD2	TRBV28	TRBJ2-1	CASSPSSGSYNEQFF	TGTGCCAGCAGTCCCTCTAGCGGCTCCTACAATGAGCAGTTCTTC
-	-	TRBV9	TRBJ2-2	CASSALPGGELFF	TGTGCCAGCAGCGCTTTACCGGGAGGGGAGCTGTTTTTT
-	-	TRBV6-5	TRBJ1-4	CASRPTRDLSEKLFF	TGTGCCAGCAGGCCTACTCGGGACTTGTCTGAAAAACTGTTTTTT
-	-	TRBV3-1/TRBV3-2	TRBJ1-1	CASSQDQMNTEAFF	TGTGCCAGCAGCCAAGATCAGATGAACACTGAAGCTTTCTTT
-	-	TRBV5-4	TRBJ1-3	CASRATPGRNTIYF	TGTGCCAGCAGAGCTACCCCAGGGAGAAACACCATATATTTT
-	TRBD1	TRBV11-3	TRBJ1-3	CASSSRTGDSGNTIYF	TGTGCCAGCAGCTCGCGGACAGGGGACTCTGGAAACACCATATATTTT
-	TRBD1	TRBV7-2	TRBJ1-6	CASSLVRRGRSPLHF	TGTGCCAGCAGCTTAGTCCGCAGGGGGCGGTCACCCCTCCACTTT
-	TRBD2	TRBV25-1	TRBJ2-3	CASTSPRPGTSGGVQYF	TGTGCCAGCACCTCACCCCGACCCGGGACTAGCGGGGGGGTCCAGTATTTT
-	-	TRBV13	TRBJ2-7	CASSLDSAEQYF	TGTGCCAGCAGCTTGGACTCTGCCGAGCAGTACTTC
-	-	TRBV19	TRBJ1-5	CASSPNGNNQPQHF	TGTGCCAGTAGTCCCAACGGTAACAATCAGCCCCAGCATTTT
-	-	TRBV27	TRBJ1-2	CASSLMLGSPHGYTF	TGTGCCAGCAGTTTAATGCTCGGGTCCCCTCATGGCTACACCTTC
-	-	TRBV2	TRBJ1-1	CASSEHPQVEAFF	TGTGCCAGCAGTGAGCACCCCCAGGTTGAAGCTTTCTTT
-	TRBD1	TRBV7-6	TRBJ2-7	CASSFSIRGQFSYEQYF	TGTGCCAGCAGCTTTAGTATTAGGGGACAGTTTTCCTACGAGCAGTACTTC
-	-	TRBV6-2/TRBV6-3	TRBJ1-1	CASSNIQEAGGTEAFF	TGTGCCAGCAGTAACATTCAAGAGGCAGGAGGCACTGAAGCTTTCTTT
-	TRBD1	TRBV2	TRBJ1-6	CASRIPGTENSPLHF	TGTGCCAGCAGGATCCCCGGGACAGAAAATTCACCCCTCCACTTT